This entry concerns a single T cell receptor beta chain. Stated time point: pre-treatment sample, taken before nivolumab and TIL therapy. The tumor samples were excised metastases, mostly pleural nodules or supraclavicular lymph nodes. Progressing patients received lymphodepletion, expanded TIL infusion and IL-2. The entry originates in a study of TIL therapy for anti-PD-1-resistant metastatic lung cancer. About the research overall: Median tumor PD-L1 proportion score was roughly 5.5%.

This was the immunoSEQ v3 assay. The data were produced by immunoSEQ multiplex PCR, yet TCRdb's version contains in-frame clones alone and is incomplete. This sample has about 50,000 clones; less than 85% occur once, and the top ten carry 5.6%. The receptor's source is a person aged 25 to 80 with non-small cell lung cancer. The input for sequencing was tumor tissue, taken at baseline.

Here the CDR3 reads CAWSTRWGDTQYF. The CDR3 nucleotides read TGTGCCTGGAGTACCCGGTGGGGAGATACGCAGTATTTT. The chain couples TRBV30 to TRBJ2-3; D is undetermined. The CDR3 sequence is 13 residues long. V was shortened by 2 bases and J by 5 bases, with 11 bases between the two germline ends. Looked up from germline, CDR1 is GTSNPN and CDR2 is SVGIG (reference sequence).